One and the same sample provided the 23 T cell receptor beta chains below, sequenced in a study of blood T cell repertoires in COVID-19. This table comes from immunoSEQ multiplex PCR, and its TCRdb copy is limited to in-frame clones, with some not included. The repertoire holds approximately 260,000 clones, with about 80% as singletons. The sequencing sample was made of peripheral blood. The receptors originated from a human donor in a cohort sampled during active COVID-19.

This clone was seen a single time. V usage is TRBV5-6 and J usage is TRBJ2-1; TRBD2 agrees at 10 bases. The J segment lost 7 bases and the V segment lost 2 bases, leaving 6 bases of the junction unmatched. Germline lookup yields CDR1 SGHDT and CDR2 YYEEEE. This CDR3 spans 15 amino acids. CDR3 DNA sequence: TGTGCCAGCAGCTTAGGACTAGCGGATGGAAATGAGCAGTTCTTC. Protein: CASSLGLADGNEQFF.

The gene calls are TRBV19 and TRBJ2-4; 10 nucleotides match TRBD2. The CDR3 extends over 15 amino acids. Germline CDR1 LNHDA, CDR2 SQIVND (reference sequence). V lost 4 bases and J lost 6; bases outside the gene matches: 6. The CDR3 protein is CASSTLSGGANIQYF. CDR3 coding DNA: TGTGCCAGTAGTACCCTAAGCGGGGGGGCAAACATTCAGTACTTC.

V gene TRBV27 combines with J gene TRBJ2-1; 10 bases are shared with TRBD2. Trimming cost V 6 bases and J 4 bases; bases outside gene matches: 3. The CDR3 is 14 amino acids. In germline, CDR1 is MNHEY, CDR2 SMNVEV (reference sequence). CDR3 loop: CASRPSGSYNEQFF. DNA for the CDR3: TGTGCCAGCAGACCTAGCGGGAGTTACAATGAGCAGTTCTTC.

This sequence joins TRBV7-2 and TRBJ1-5, with a tentative D call TRBD1 (5 bases). V was cut by 5 bases and J by 3 bases, with 11 bases left in between. This CDR3 contains 14 residues. Germline-derived CDR1 and CDR2 are SGHTA and FQGNSA. CDR3 nucleotide sequence: TGTGCCAGCAGCGCCGACAGCCACAATCAGCCCCAGCATTTT. Its protein product is CASSADSHNQPQHF.

Only one count was recorded for this clone. The chain recombines TRBV7-9 with TRBJ2-1; TRBD2 aligns across 7 bases. The CDR3 runs 14 residues. Germline CDR1 is SEHNR and CDR2 is FQNEAQ (reference sequence). V dropped 5 bases and J dropped 6; count of bases not matched to a gene: 7. The CDR3 DNA is TGTGCCAGCAGCCACACCAGCGGGGTCAATGAGCAGTTCTTC. This translates into CASSHTSGVNEQFF. The full variable domain, with the rest looked up from reference TRBV7-9 and TRBJ2-1, is DTGVSQNPRHKITKRGQNVTFRCDPISEHNRLYWYRQTLGQGPEFLTYFQNEAQLEKSRLLSDRFSAERPKGSFSTLEIQRTEQGDSAMYLCASSHTSGVNEQFFGPGTRLTVL.

The chain couples TRBV7-2 to TRBJ2-7, with D tentatively TRBD2 (5 bases). This CDR3 region has 15 residues. The V gene's germline CDR1 is SGHTA and CDR2 FQGNSA. Trimming took 5 bases from V and 5 from J, leaving 19 bases between them. The CDR3 region is CASSPPGSPYHEQYF. The CDR3 DNA sequence: TGTGCCAGCAGCCCCCCGGGGAGTCCGTACCACGAGCAGTACTTC.

The genes are TRBV9 and TRBJ2-3; TRBD1 is a possible D gene (5 bases). There are 15 residues in the CDR3. Germline CDR1 SGDLS, CDR2 YYNGEE. V lost 0 bases and J 2 bases, leaving 10 bases between the germline ends. The CDR3 protein is CASSVVGAPTDTQYF. CDR3 nucleotides: TGTGCCAGCAGCGTAGTTGGGGCACCCACAGATACGCAGTATTTT.

J is TRBJ2-7 and V is TRBV6-6; possible D gene TRBD1, 6 bases. This CDR3 region has 13 residues. From germline, CDR1 is MNHNY and CDR2 SVGAGI (reference sequence). V lost 4 bases, J lost 5 bases, and 12 bases lay in between. This chain's CDR3 is CASSSDRNHEQYF. CDR3 sequence (DNA): TGTGCCAGCAGTTCCGACAGGAACCACGAGCAGTACTTC.

This chain uses TRBV5-1 with TRBJ2-7; TRBD2 might be the D (5 bases). Trimming removed 0 bases from V and 3 bases from J, with 13 bases in between. The CDR3 is 15 residues long. The germline CDR1 and CDR2 sequences are SGHRS and YFSETQ. Here the CDR3 reads CASSLVGDPIYEQYF. For the CDR3, the DNA is TGCGCCAGCAGCTTGGTCGGGGATCCAATCTACGAGCAGTACTTC.

This sequence joins TRBV15 and TRBJ1-1, with TRBD1 matching over 7 bases. V gave up 1 base and J gave up 5 bases; unmatched junction bases: 7. Per germline, CDR1 LNHNV and CDR2 YYDKDF (reference sequence). This CDR3 comprises 15 residues. CDR3 DNA sequence: TGTGCCACCAGCAGAGGCGAGGGGGCACCAACTGAAGCTTTCTTT. Its protein is CATSRGEGAPTEAFF.

The chain carries TRBV29-1 and TRBJ2-2; D is ambiguous. This CDR3 spans 12 amino acids. CDR1 is SQVTM and CDR2 is ANQGSEA in the germline V gene. Trimming stripped 4 bases from V and 2 bases from J, with 5 bases between. This chain's CDR3 is CSVGGNTGELFF. The DNA for the CDR3 is TGCAGCGTTGGCGGAAACACCGGGGAGCTGTTTTTT.

The sample holds a few counts of this clone. This chain uses TRBV5-1 with TRBJ1-6, with 7 nucleotides matching TRBD1. V was pared by 2 bases and J by 6 bases, with 2 bases of the junction left unmatched. The germline V gene encodes CDR1 SGHRS and CDR2 YFSETQ. The CDR3 runs to 14 residues. CDR3 sequence (DNA): TGCGCCAGCAGCTTCGACAGGGCTAATTCACCCCTCCACTTT. Its translation is CASSFDRANSPLHF. The full variable domain, in which reference TRBV5-1 and TRBJ1-6 provide the parts outside the CDR3, is KAGVTQTPRYLIKTRGQQVTLSCSPISGHRSVSWYQQTPGQGLQFLFEYFSETQRNKGNFPGRFSGRQFSNSRSEMNVSTLELGDSALYLCASSFDRANSPLHFGNGTRLTVT.

The rearrangement links TRBV4-2 to TRBJ2-2, with a possible D match to TRBD2 (5 bases). The CDR3 length is 18 residues. From germline, CDR1 is LGHNA and CDR2 YNFKEQ. V was trimmed by 0 bases and J by 0 bases, leaving 14 bases between them. CDR3 bases: TGTGCCAGCAGCCAAGAACCAGCGGAACTTGCGAACACCGGGGAGCTGTTTTTT. Translation gives CASSQEPAELANTGELFF.

This clone was detected only once. V usage is TRBV28 and J usage is TRBJ2-7; D ambiguous. The ends were cut back, 5 bases at V and 3 bases at J, with 8 bases in the middle. CDR3 length equals 12 residues. Germline-derived CDR1 and CDR2 are MDHEN and SYDVKM. CDR3 coding DNA: TGTGCCAGCAGTACTGGTGGCTACGAGCAGTACTTC. Its protein is CASSTGGYEQYF.

This sequence joins TRBV12-3 or TRBV12-4 and TRBJ1-1; possibly TRBD1 for D (5 bases). V was trimmed by 2 bases and J by 10 bases, leaving 11 bases between them. CDR3 length: 12 amino acids. The CDR3 DNA is TGTGCCAGCAGTTTACGGGGGTGGCCAGCTTTCTTT. Its translation is CASSLRGWPAFF.

The chain couples TRBV2 to TRBJ1-4; 7 bases agree with TRBD1. This CDR3 contains 14 residues. Germline CDR1 reads SNHLY; CDR2 reads FYNNEI. The V and J ends lost 5 bases and 6 bases, in that order; junction bases with no gene match: 6. The CDR3 spells CASSSDRMDEKLFF. CDR3 coding DNA: TGTGCCAGCAGTTCGGACAGGATGGATGAAAAACTGTTTTTT. The whole variable domain, remainder taken from reference TRBV2 and TRBJ1-4, is EPEVTQTPSHQVTQMGQEVILRCVPISNHLYFYWYRQILGQKVEFLVSFYNNEISEKSEIFDDQFSVERPDGSNFTLKIRSTKLEDSAMYFCASSSDRMDEKLFFGSGTQLSVL.

The rearrangement uses TRBV5-1 and TRBJ2-7, with TRBD1 matching 10 bases. In germline, CDR1 is SGHRS, CDR2 YFSETQ. There are 18 residues in the CDR3. V dropped 4 bases and J dropped 0; count of bases not matched to a gene: 13. The CDR3 DNA sequence: TGCGCCAGCAGCAACCGGGACAGGGGTCCTCTTGACTCCTACGAGCAGTACTTC. Translated: CASSNRDRGPLDSYEQYF.

This clone was seen a few times. This sequence joins TRBV7-8 and TRBJ2-7, with a possible D match to TRBD1 (6 bases). V was clipped by 2 bases and J by 3 bases, with 14 bases between them. CDR3 length equals 15 residues. In germline, CDR1 is SGHVS, CDR2 FQNEAQ. This CDR3 is CASSLLPQGSYEQYF. The CDR3 DNA sequence: TGTGCCAGCAGCTTACTCCCACAGGGAAGCTACGAGCAGTACTTC.

The chain joins TRBV4-3 to TRBJ1-1, with D hard to call. The CDR3 has 14 amino acids. Germline values: CDR1 LGHNA, CDR2 YSLEER. The V gene lost 4 bases and the J gene lost 4 bases, with 13 bases spanning the gap. DNA for the CDR3: TGCGCCAGCAGCCGCGCTAGGAGTCGCACTGAAGCTTTCTTT. Protein product: CASSRARSRTEAFF.

The rearrangement joins TRBV5-4 to TRBJ1-1; tentative D call: TRBD1 (5 bases). CDR3 length: 16 residues. The germline CDR1 and CDR2 sequences are SGHNT and YYREEE (reference sequence). Trimming removed 0 bases from V and 4 bases from J, with 16 bases in between. In DNA, the CDR3 is TGTGCCAGCAGCTTGGGGGGCGGGGGTTGGAGCACTGAAGCTTTCTTT. Amino acids: CASSLGGGGWSTEAFF.

The chain links TRBV3-1 (or the pseudogene TRBV3-2) to TRBJ2-7; 7 nucleotides align to TRBD2. From germline, CDR1 is LGHDT and CDR2 YNNKEL (reference sequence). Unmatched junction bases numbered 15, after V lost 4 bases and J lost 6 bases. The CDR3 extends over 16 amino acids. CDR3 in amino acids: CASSPKGLGSPGEQYF. In nucleotides, the CDR3 is TGTGCCAGCAGCCCGAAAGGACTAGGTAGTCCCGGCGAGCAGTACTTC.

A single count supports this clone. This chain connects TRBV27 to TRBJ1-2, with TRBD1 as a possible D gene (6 bases). The ends were cut back, 2 bases at V and 7 bases at J, with 11 bases in the middle. CDR3 length: 13 residues. Germline CDR1 is MNHEY and CDR2 is SMNVEV (reference sequence). The CDR3 DNA follows: TGTGCCAGCAGTTTAGTACAGGGTAGTGGCTACACCTTC. Its translation: CASSLVQGSGYTF.

CDR3 DNA sequence: TGTGCCAGCAGTTACGGGCGACAGGGCTCGTACAATGAGCAGTTCTTC. This codes for CASSYGRQGSYNEQFF. The chain has TRBV6-2 or TRBV6-3 and TRBJ2-1, with 7 positions matching TRBD1. The CDR3 is made up of 16 amino acids. V shed 2 bases and J 4 bases; nucleotides not matched to a gene: 8. In germline, CDR1 is MNHEY, CDR2 SVGEGT.